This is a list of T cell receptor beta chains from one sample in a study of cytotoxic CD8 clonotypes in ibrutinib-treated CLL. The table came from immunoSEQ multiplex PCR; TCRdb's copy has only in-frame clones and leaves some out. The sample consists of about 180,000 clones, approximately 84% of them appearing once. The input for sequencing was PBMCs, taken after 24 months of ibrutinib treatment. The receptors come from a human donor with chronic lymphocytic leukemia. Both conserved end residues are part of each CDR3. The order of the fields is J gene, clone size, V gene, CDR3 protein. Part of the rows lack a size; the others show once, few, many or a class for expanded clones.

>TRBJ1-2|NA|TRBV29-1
CSVEGEDNGYTF
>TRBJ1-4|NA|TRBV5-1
CASSSFQGANEKLFF
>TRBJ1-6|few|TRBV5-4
CASSLPTPGYNSPLHF
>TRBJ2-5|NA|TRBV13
CASSLGGDQETQYF
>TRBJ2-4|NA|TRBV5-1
CASSLYGGSLAKNIQYF
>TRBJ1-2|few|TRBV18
CASSRDQSNYGYTF
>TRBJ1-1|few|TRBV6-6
CASTPPAGAPAFF
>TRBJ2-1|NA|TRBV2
CASMQQSEQFF
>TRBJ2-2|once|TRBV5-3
CARSLLQVNTGELFF
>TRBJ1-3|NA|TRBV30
CAWSLGGSGNTIYF
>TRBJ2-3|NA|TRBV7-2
CASSFSWSGGADTQYF
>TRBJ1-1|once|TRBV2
CASRGAGGRMNTEAFF
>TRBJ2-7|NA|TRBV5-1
CASSARDGAYEQYF
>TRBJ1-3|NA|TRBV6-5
CASSYSRIGAGNTIYF
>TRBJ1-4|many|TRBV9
CASSADGQLLEELFF
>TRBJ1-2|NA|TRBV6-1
CASQNDRHYGYTF
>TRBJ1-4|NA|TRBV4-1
CASSSWDPREKLFF